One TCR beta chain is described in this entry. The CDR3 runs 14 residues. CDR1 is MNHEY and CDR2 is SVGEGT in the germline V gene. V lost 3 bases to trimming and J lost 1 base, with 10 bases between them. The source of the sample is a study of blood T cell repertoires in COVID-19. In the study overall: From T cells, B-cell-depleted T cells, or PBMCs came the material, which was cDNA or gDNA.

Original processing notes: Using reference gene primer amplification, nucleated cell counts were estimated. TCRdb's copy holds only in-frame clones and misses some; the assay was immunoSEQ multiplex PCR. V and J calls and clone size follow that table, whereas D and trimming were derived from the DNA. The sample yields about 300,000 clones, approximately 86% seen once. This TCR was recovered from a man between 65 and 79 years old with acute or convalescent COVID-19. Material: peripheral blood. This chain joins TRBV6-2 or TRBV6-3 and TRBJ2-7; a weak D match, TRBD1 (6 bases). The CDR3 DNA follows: TGTGCCAGCAGTTATTCACAGGGTTCCTACGAGCAGTACTTC. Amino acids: CASSYSQGSYEQYF.